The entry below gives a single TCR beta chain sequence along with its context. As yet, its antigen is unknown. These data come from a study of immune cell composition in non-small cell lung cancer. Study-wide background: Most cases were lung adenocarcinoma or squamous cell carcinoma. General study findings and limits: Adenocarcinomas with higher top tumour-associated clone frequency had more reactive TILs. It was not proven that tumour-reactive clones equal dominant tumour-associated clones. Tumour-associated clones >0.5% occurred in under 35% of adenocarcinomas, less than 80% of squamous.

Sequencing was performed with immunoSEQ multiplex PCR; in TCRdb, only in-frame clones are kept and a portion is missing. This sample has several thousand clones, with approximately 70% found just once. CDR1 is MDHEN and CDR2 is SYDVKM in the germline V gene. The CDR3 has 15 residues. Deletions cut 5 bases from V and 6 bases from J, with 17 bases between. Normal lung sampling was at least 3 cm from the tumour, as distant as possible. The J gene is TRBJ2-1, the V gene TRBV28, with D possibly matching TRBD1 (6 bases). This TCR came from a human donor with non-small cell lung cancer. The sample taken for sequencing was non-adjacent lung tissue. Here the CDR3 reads CASSQSPRGANEQFF. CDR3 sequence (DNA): TGTGCCAGCAGTCAAAGCCCCAGGGGAGCCAATGAGCAGTTCTTC.